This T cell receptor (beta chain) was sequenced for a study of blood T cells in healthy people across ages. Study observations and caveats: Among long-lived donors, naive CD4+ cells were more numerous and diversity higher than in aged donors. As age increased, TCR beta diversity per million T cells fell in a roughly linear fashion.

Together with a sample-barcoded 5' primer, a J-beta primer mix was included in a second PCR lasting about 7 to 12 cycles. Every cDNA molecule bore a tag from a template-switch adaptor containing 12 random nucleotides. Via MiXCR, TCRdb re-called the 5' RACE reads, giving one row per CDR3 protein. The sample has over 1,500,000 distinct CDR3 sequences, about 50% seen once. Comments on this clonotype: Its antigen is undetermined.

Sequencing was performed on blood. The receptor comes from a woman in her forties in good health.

DNA of the CDR3: TGTGCCAGCAGCGAGCCGGCGGGGCGCCCAAGCTCCTACAATGAGCAGTTCTTC. Its translation is CASSEPAGRPSSYNEQFF. The chain employs TRBV9 and TRBJ2-1; D is possibly TRBD2 (6 bases). The germline CDR1 and CDR2 sequences are SGDLS and YYNGEE. The CDR3 extends over 18 amino acids. The V gene lost 3 bases and the J gene lost 0 bases, with 19 bases spanning the gap.